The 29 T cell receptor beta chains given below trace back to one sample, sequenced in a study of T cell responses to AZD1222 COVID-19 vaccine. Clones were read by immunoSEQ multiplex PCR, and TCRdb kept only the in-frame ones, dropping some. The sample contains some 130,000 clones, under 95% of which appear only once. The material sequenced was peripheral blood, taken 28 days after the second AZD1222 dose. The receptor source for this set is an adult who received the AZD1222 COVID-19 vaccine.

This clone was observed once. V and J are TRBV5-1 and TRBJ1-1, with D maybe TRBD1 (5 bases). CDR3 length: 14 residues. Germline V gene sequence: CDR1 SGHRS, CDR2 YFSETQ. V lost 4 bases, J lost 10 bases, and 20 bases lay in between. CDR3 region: CASSPDSAPGLAFF. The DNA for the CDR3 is TGCGCCAGCAGCCCAGACAGCGCCCCCGGGTTAGCTTTCTTT.

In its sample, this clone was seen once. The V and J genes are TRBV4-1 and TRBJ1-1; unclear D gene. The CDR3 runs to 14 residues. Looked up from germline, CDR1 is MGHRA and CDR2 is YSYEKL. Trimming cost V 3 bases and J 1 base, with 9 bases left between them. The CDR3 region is CASSQLDPNTEAFF. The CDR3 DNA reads TGCGCCAGCAGCCAGCTGGACCCGAACACTGAAGCTTTCTTT.

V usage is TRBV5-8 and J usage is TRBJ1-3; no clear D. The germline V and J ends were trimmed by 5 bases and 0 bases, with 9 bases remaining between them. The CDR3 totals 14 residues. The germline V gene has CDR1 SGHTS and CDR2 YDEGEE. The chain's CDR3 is CASRRVFSGNTIYF. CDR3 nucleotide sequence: TGTGCCAGCAGGCGGGTCTTCTCTGGAAACACCATATATTTT.

CDR3 DNA sequence: TGTGCCAGCAGCGCCACAGACAGTGATACTGAAGCTTTCTTT. The encoded protein is CASSATDSDTEAFF. The chain has TRBV5-4 and TRBJ1-1, with a weak D call TRBD1 (5 bases). V lost 4 bases, J lost 5 bases, and 15 bases lay in between. The CDR3 sequence is 14 residues long. Germline V gene data show CDR1 as SGHNT and CDR2 as YYREEE (reference sequence). Full variable domain (outside the CDR3, taken from reference TRBV5-4 and TRBJ1-1): ETGVTQSPTHLIKTRGQQVTLRCSSQSGHNTVSWYQQALGQGPQFIFQYYREEENGRGNFPPRFSGLQFPNYSSELNVNALELDDSALYLCASSATDSDTEAFFGQGTRLTVV.

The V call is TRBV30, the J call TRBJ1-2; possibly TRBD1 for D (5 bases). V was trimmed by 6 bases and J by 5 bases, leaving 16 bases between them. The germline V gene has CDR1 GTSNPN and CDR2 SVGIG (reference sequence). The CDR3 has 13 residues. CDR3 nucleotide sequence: TGTGCCTGCGCCAAGGGGAACAAGTATGGCTACACCTTC. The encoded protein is CACAKGNKYGYTF.

CDR3 amino acids: CASSPPGTRGYDTQYF. The CDR3 nucleotides read TGTGCCAGCTCACCACCTGGAACTAGGGGTTATGATACGCAGTATTTT. The genes are TRBV18 and TRBJ2-3; D tentatively reads TRBD1 or TRBD2 (5 bases each). Trimming took off 0 bases at V and 6 bases at J, with 16 bases between the two ends. CDR1 and CDR2 from the germline V gene are KGHSH and LQKENI. This CDR3 is 16 amino acids long.

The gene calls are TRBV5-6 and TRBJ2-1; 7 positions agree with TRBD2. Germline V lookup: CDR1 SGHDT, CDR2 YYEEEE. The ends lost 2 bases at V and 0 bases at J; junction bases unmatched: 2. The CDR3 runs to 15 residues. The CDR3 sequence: CASSFRGSSYNEQFF. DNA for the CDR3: TGTGCCAGCAGCTTCCGCGGGAGCTCCTACAATGAGCAGTTCTTC.

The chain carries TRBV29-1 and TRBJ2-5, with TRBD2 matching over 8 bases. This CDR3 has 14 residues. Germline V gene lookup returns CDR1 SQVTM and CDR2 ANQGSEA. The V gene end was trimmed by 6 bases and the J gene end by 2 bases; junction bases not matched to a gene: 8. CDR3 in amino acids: CSVAGVIRQETQYF. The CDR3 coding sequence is TGCAGCGTAGCGGGAGTCATCCGACAAGAGACCCAGTACTTC. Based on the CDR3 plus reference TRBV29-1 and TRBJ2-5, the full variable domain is SAVISQKPSRDICQRGTSLTIQCQVDSQVTMMFWYRQQPGQSLTLIATANQGSEATYESGFVIDKFPISRPNLTFSTLTVSNMSPEDSSIYLCSVAGVIRQETQYFGPGTRLLVL.

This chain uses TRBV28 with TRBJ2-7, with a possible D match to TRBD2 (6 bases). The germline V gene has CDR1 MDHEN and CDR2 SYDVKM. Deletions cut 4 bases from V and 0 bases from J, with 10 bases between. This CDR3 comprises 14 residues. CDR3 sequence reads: CASSWTTPSYEQYF. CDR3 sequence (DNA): TGTGCCAGCAGTTGGACTACCCCCTCCTACGAGCAGTACTTC.

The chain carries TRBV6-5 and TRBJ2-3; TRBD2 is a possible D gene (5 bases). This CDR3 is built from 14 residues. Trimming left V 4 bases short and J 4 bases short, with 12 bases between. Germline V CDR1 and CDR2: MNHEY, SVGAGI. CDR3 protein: CASSFGLGPDTQYF. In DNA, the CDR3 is TGTGCCAGCAGTTTTGGACTGGGCCCAGATACGCAGTATTTT.

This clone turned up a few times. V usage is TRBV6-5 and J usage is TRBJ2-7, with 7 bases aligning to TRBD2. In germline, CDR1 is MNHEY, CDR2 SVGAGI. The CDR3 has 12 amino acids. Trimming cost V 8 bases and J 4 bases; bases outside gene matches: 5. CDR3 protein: CASQRREYEQYF. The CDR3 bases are TGTGCCAGCCAGCGGCGGGAGTACGAGCAGTACTTC.

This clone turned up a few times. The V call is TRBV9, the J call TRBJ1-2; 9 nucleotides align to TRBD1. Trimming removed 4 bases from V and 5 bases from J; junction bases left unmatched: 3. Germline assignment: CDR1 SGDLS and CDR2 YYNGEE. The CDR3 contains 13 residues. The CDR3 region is CASSPDRGYGYTF. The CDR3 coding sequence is TGTGCCAGCAGCCCCGACAGGGGGTATGGCTACACCTTC.

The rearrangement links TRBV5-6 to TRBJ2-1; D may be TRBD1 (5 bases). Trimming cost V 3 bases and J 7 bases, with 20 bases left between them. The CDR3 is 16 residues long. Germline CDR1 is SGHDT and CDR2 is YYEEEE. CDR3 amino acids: CASSWKVPPKGNEQFF. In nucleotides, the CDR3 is TGTGCCAGCAGCTGGAAGGTCCCCCCTAAGGGGAATGAGCAGTTCTTC.

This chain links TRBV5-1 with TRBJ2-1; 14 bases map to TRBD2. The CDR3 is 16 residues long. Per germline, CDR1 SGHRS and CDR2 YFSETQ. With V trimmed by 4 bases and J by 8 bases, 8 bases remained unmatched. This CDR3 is CASSATSGRVSDEQFF. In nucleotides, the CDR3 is TGCGCCAGCAGCGCGACTAGCGGGAGGGTGTCGGATGAGCAGTTCTTC.

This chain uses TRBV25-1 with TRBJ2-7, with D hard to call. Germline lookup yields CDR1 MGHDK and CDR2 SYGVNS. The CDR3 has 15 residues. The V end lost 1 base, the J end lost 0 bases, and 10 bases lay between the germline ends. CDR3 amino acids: CASSEFLFGSYEQYF. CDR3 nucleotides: TGTGCCAGCAGTGAATTTCTATTTGGCTCCTACGAGCAGTACTTC.

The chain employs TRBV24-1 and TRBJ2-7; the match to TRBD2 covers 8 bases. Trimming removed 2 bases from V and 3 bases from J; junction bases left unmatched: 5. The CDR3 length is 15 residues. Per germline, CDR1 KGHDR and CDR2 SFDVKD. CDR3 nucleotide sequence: TGTGCCACCAGTGATTCGGGACTAGAGCGCTACGAGCAGTACTTC. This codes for CATSDSGLERYEQYF.

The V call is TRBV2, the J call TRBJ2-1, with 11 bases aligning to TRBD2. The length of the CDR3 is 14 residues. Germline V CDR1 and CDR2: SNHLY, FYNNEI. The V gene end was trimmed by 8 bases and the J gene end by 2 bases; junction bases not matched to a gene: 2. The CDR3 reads CASYSGRAYNEQFF. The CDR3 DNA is TGTGCCAGCTATAGCGGGAGGGCCTACAATGAGCAGTTCTTC. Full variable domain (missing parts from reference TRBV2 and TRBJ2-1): EPEVTQTPSHQVTQMGQEVILRCVPISNHLYFYWYRQILGQKVEFLVSFYNNEISEKSEIFDDQFSVERPDGSNFTLKIRSTKLEDSAMYFCASYSGRAYNEQFFGPGTRLTVL.

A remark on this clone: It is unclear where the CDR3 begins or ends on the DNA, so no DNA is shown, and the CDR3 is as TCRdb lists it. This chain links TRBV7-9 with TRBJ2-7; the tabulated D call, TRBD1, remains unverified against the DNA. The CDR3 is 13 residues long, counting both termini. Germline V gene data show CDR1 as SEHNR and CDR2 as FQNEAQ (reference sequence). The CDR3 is CASSLAVGTGADF.

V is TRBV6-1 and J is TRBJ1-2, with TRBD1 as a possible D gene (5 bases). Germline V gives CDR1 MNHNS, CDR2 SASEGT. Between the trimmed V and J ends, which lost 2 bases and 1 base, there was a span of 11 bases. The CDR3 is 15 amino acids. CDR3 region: CASSEQGQLNYGYTF. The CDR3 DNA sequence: TGTGCCAGCAGTGAACAGGGCCAACTTAACTATGGCTACACCTTC.

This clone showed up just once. CDR3 in amino acids: CASRWSSNQPQHF. The DNA of the CDR3 is TGTGCCAGCAGGTGGAGCAGCAATCAGCCCCAGCATTTT. The rearrangement links TRBV2 to TRBJ1-5; D is uncertain. Germline loops: CDR1 SNHLY, CDR2 FYNNEI. Between the trimmed V and J ends, which lost 6 bases and 1 base, there was a span of 7 bases. The CDR3 length is 13 residues.

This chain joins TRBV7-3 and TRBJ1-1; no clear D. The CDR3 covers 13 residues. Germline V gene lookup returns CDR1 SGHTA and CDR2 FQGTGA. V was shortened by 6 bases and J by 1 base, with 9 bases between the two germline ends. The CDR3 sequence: CASSLRRNTEAFF. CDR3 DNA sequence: TGTGCCAGCAGTCTTCGGCGGAACACTGAAGCTTTCTTT.

The CDR3 sequence is CSLRTGTEAFF. As DNA, the CDR3 is TGCAGCCTCCGAACAGGAACTGAAGCTTTCTTT. The chain combines TRBV29-1 with TRBJ1-1, with D tentatively TRBD1 (5 bases). With 8 bases removed from V and 5 bases from J, the gap between germline ends came to 12 bases. Germline V gene data show CDR1 as SQVTM and CDR2 as ANQGSEA. The CDR3 sequence is 11 residues long.

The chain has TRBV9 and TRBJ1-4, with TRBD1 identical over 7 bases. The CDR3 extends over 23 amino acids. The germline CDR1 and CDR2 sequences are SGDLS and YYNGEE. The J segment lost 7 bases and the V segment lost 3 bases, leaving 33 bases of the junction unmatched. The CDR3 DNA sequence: TGTGCCAGCAGCGAGGGGAACAGGGGAGCTGGTCAAACTCGGGCGGTTTTTAGTGAAAAACTGTTTTTT. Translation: CASSEGNRGAGQTRAVFSEKLFF.

CDR3 region: CASSGGAGDSPLHF. The CDR3 region has the DNA TGCGCCAGCAGCGGCGGGGCAGGAGATTCACCCCTCCACTTT. This sequence joins TRBV5-1 and TRBJ1-6; TRBD1 is a possible D gene (5 bases). The CDR3 has 14 amino acids. The germline V gene has CDR1 SGHRS and CDR2 YFSETQ. Trimming shortened V by 4 bases and J by 8 bases, and 13 bases separated the two germline ends.

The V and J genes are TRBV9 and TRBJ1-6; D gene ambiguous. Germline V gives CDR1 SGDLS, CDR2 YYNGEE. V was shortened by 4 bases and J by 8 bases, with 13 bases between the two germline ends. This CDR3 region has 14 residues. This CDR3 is CASSLPGRDSPLHF. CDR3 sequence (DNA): TGTGCCAGCAGCCTCCCCGGTCGGGATTCACCCCTCCACTTT.

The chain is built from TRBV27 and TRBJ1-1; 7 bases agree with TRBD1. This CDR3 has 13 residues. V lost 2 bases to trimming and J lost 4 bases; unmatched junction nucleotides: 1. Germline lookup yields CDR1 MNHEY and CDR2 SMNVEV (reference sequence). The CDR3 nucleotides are TGTGCCAGCAGTTTAACAGGGGCCACTGAAGCTTTCTTT. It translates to CASSLTGATEAFF.

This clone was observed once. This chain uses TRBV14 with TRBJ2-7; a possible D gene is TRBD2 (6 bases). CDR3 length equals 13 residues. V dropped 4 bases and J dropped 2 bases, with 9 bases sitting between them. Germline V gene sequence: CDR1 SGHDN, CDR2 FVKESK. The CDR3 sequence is CASSRRGPYEQYF. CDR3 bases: TGTGCCAGCAGCCGGCGGGGACCCTACGAGCAGTACTTC.

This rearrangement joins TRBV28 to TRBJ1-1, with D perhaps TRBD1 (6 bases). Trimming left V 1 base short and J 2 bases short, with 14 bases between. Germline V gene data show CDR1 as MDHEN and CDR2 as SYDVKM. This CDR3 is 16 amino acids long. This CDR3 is CASSLSRGLGNTEAFF. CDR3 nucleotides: TGTGCCAGCAGTTTATCTCGGGGGCTGGGAAACACTGAAGCTTTCTTT.

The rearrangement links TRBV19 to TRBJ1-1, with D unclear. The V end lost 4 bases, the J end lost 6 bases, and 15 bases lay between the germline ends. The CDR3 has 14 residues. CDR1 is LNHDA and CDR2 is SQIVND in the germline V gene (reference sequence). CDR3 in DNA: TGTGCCAGTAGTACTCCGGGCGGCGGACCTGAAGCTTTCTTT. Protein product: CASSTPGGGPEAFF.